The 6 T cell receptor beta chains in this list originate from one sample, sequenced in a study of blood T cell repertoires in COVID-19. The method was immunoSEQ multiplex PCR; TCRdb's version includes in-frame clones alone and lacks a portion of them. The sample has over 300,000 clones; approximately 85% are singletons. Sequencing was carried out using peripheral blood. Receptor source: a human donor in a cohort sampled during active COVID-19.

The chain links TRBV5-1 to TRBJ1-2, with a weak D call TRBD1 (6 bases). The CDR3 is 14 residues long. Germline V gives CDR1 SGHRS, CDR2 YFSETQ. The germline V and J ends were trimmed by 4 bases and 10 bases, with 20 bases remaining between them. The CDR3 nucleotides read TGCGCCAGCAGCAACGGACAGACGTGGGGGCACTACACCTTC. This translates into CASSNGQTWGHYTF.

The chain links TRBV28 to TRBJ1-2; 9 bases fit TRBD1. J gave up 4 bases and V 6 bases, and 9 bases lay outside the gene matches. This CDR3 is built from 15 residues. Looked up from germline, CDR1 is MDHEN and CDR2 is SYDVKM. The CDR3 coding sequence is TGTGCCAGCAGCCCCCGGGACAGGGAGTTCTATGGCTACACCTTC. Translating gives CASSPRDREFYGYTF.

The genes are TRBV27 and TRBJ2-7; D possibly corresponds to TRBD1 (6 bases). CDR1 is MNHEY, CDR2 SMNVEV, per germline (reference sequence). CDR3 length equals 14 residues. Trimming pared 7 bases from V and 5 bases from J, leaving 18 bases between. The CDR3 DNA reads as TGTGCCAGCATGGATAGGGGGTTCTTCCACGAGCAGTACTTC. Encoded protein: CASMDRGFFHEQYF.

Concerning this clone itself: The same CDR3 arises from other DNA sequences in this sample as well. The rearrangement uses TRBV20-1 and TRBJ1-2, with no clear D. CDR1 is DFQATT and CDR2 is SNEGSKA in the germline V gene (reference sequence). This CDR3 spans 11 amino acids. Trimming took 6 bases from V and 6 from J, leaving 11 bases between them. In nucleotides, the CDR3 is TGCAGTGCCGGGCGGGGAGATGGCTACACCTTC. Protein: CSAGRGDGYTF.

As regards this clone: Because the CDR3's place on the DNA is in doubt, the DNA is left out and the CDR3 is given as listed by TCRdb. This rearrangement joins TRBV29-1 to TRBJ1-2; the table's D gene call, TRBD1, was not cross checked with the DNA. The CDR3 contains 14 residues when both ends are counted. CDR1 and CDR2 (germline): SQVTM, ANQGSEA. The chain's CDR3 is CSVATGTVGSIVAF.

The genes are TRBV5-4 and TRBJ2-3; 11 bases match TRBD1. Germline values: CDR1 SGHNT, CDR2 YYREEE (reference sequence). Trimming removed 4 bases from V and 4 bases from J; junction bases left unmatched: 8. This CDR3 spans 16 amino acids. CDR3 coding DNA: TGTGCCAGCAGCCGCCGGGACAGGGGGTTTGCAGATACGCAGTATTTT. Translated: CASSRRDRGFADTQYF.